Each of the 7 T cell receptor beta chains below was sequenced from the same sample in a study of sequential checkpoint blockade in melanoma (dated by TCRdb to the late 2010s). The library was built by means of the immunoSEQ multiplex PCR assay. Imported from immuneACCESS, the table was reduced by TCRdb to in-frame sequences with V and J called. These copies leave out some clones; in studies compared against another copy, an unresolved V gene accounts for under half, and the cause of the remainder is not known. Within this sample are about 32,000 clones, with under 90% of them counted one time only. The ten biggest clones cover approximately 20% of the sample. The treatment or condition label on this specimen signifies: randomized to nivolumab then ipilimumab (arm A) or the reverse (arm B). This sample comprised CD8+ T cells sorted from blood (inferred from file names), obtained from a patient given nivolumab and ipilimumab in sequence. The source of these receptors is a human donor with melanoma.

This clone has just a few counts. The chain couples TRBV7-9 to TRBJ2-1, with 7 positions matching TRBD2. There are 13 residues in the CDR3. The germline gives CDR1 SEHNR, CDR2 FQNEAQ (reference sequence). The V and J ends lost 7 bases and 3 bases, in that order; junction bases with no gene match: 3. In DNA form, the CDR3 reads TGTGCCAGCACAAGCGGGAACTACAATGAGCAGTTCTTC. Translating it yields CASTSGNYNEQFF. Together with reference TRBV7-9 and TRBJ2-1, the CDR3 gives the full variable domain: DTGVSQNPRHKITKRGQNVTFRCDPISEHNRLYWYRQTLGQGPEFLTYFQNEAQLEKSRLLSDRFSAERPKGSFSTLEIQRTEQGDSAMYLCASTSGNYNEQFFGPGTRLTVL.

The chain has TRBV9 and TRBJ2-6; possibly TRBD1 for D (6 bases). The CDR3 has 14 residues. Trimming cost V 5 bases and J 8 bases, with 14 bases left between them. The germline V gene has CDR1 SGDLS and CDR2 YYNGEE. CDR3 sequence: CASRAGTSSNVLTF. CDR3 bases: TGTGCCAGCAGAGCCGGGACAAGTTCCAACGTCCTGACTTTC.

This rearrangement joins TRBV27 to TRBJ2-1; 8 positions agree with TRBD2. The CDR3 is 15 residues long. J lost 4 bases, V lost 5 bases, and 7 bases had no gene match. Germline V gene sequence: CDR1 MNHEY, CDR2 SMNVEV (reference sequence). DNA for the CDR3: TGTGCCAGCAGTGCCCGGGGGGGCTTGTACAATGAGCAGTTCTTC. Translation: CASSARGGLYNEQFF.

The chain employs TRBV7-9 and TRBJ1-2; no firm D call. Germline-derived CDR1 and CDR2 are SEHNR and FQNEAQ (reference sequence). The V gene lost 5 bases and the J gene lost 3 bases, with 16 bases spanning the gap. The CDR3 is 15 amino acids. CDR3 region: CASSLGRVEDYGYTF. The CDR3, as DNA: TGTGCCAGCAGCCTGGGGAGGGTTGAGGACTATGGCTACACCTTC.

The chain combines TRBV2 with TRBJ2-1; 8 bases align to TRBD2. CDR3 length: 15 amino acids. CDR1 SNHLY and CDR2 FYNNEI come from the germline V gene. The V and J ends lost 2 bases and 8 bases, in that order; junction bases with no gene match: 8. The CDR3 coding sequence is TGTGCCAGCAGTGAATCGGGAGGGGTTTTGGATGAGCAGTTCTTC. This codes for CASSESGGVLDEQFF.

The chain combines TRBV19 with TRBJ1-5; D unresolved. The CDR3 runs 15 residues. Trimming removed 5 bases at V and 4 bases at J, with 15 bases between. In germline, CDR1 is LNHDA, CDR2 SQIVND (reference sequence). The DNA for the CDR3 is TGTGCCAGTAGTCGACACCTGATCGCTAATCAGCCCCAGCATTTT. It translates to CASSRHLIANQPQHF.

The chain has TRBV13 and TRBJ2-7; no clear D gene. Trimming shortened V by 5 bases and J by 3 bases, and 8 bases separated the two germline ends. The germline V gene has CDR1 PRHDT and CDR2 FYEKMQ (reference sequence). The CDR3 loop spans 12 amino acids. DNA of the CDR3: TGTGCCAGCAGCACACACAACTACGAGCAGTACTTC. Its translation: CASSTHNYEQYF.